This T cell receptor beta chain originates from a study of blood T cell repertoires in COVID-19. Clones were sequenced by immunoSEQ multiplex PCR, and TCRdb holds only the in-frame ones, with some missing. The table shows approximately 300,000 clones, with about nine tenths occurring only once. With 8 bases removed from V and 4 bases from J, the gap between germline ends came to 16 bases. The CDR3 has 14 amino acids. Germline CDR1 MNHEY, CDR2 SMNVEV (reference sequence). The genes are TRBV27 and TRBJ2-3, with D maybe TRBD2 (5 bases). Material: PBMCs or T cells enriched from blood (not recorded which). This TCR derives from a man aged 60 to 69 who had recovered from COVID-19. Here the CDR3 reads CASGERAGADTQYF. In DNA, the CDR3 is TGTGCCAGCGGCGAGAGGGCCGGGGCAGATACGCAGTATTTT.